Sequencing of this TCR beta chain was carried out in a study of T cell responses to AZD1222 COVID-19 vaccine. This clone was seen a few times. TCRdb keeps only in-frame clones here, not all; method: immunoSEQ multiplex PCR. The sample records just under 150,000 clones, about 86% being singletons. Trimming took off 5 bases at V and 5 bases at J, with 18 bases between the two ends. The CDR3 has 16 amino acids. CDR1 LNHNV and CDR2 YYDKDF come from the germline V gene (reference sequence). The sequenced sample was peripheral blood, obtained 28 days after the second AZD1222 dose. The chain employs TRBV15 and TRBJ1-4; possibly TRBD1 for D (5 bases). The receptor's source is an adult who received the AZD1222 COVID-19 vaccine. The CDR3 reads CATSPRWEGNNEKLFF. The CDR3 nucleotides read TGTGCCACCAGCCCCCGTTGGGAGGGGAACAATGAAAAACTGTTTTTT.